What follows are 25 T cell receptor beta chains derived from one specimen sequenced in a study of CD8+CD57+ T cells in acquired aplastic anemia. Genomic DNA provided the template from which TCR beta VDJ and CDR3 profiles were obtained. TCRdb called the reads again in MiXCR, with one record for every CDR3 protein. The sample has about 250,000 distinct CDR3 sequences; 47% are singletons. Individuals selected for sequencing had exhibited CD8+CD57+ cell expansion on flow cytometry. Sample: sorted CD4+, CD8+, or CD8+CD57+ T cells (not recorded which) from PBMCs. The origin of the receptors is a human donor with aplastic anemia.

The chain carries TRBV10-3 and TRBJ1-6, with 8 bases matching TRBD1. The trim removed 3 bases at V and 9 bases at J, leaving 10 bases unmatched. Germline V gene sequence: CDR1 ENHRY, CDR2 SYGVKD. The CDR3 sequence is 16 residues long. The CDR3 DNA reads TGTGCCATCAGTGAAAGACAGGGGATAGCGGGTTCACCCCTCCACTTT. Its translation is CAISERQGIAGSPLHF.

This clonotype occurred a few times. The CDR3 nucleotides read TGTGCCAGCAGTCGGGCCTCATACTACGAGCAGTACTTC. Translating it yields CASSRASYYEQYF. The genes are TRBV27 and TRBJ2-7; D unresolved. The V end was cut by 5 bases, the J end by 3 bases, with 11 bases between. The CDR3 sequence is 13 residues long. Germline CDR1 is MNHEY and CDR2 is SMNVEV (reference sequence).

This clonotype was observed at least ten times. This sequence joins TRBV7-9 and TRBJ2-2, with TRBD2 matching over 10 bases. The V segment lost 2 bases and the J segment 11 bases; nucleotides outside the gene matches: 14. CDR1 SEHNR and CDR2 FQNEAQ come from the germline V gene (reference sequence). This CDR3 comprises 17 residues. The CDR3 sequence is CASSLPPPSGRIGELFF. CDR3 DNA: TGTGCCAGCAGCTTACCTCCTCCTAGCGGGAGAATAGGCGAGCTGTTTTTT.

The chain combines TRBV27 with TRBJ1-2; 8 bases are a match to TRBD1. This CDR3 spans 14 amino acids. Trimming cost V 5 bases and J 4 bases; bases outside gene matches: 6. The germline V gene encodes CDR1 MNHEY and CDR2 SMNVEV (reference sequence). CDR3 DNA: TGTGCCAGCAGTGTCAGGGGGCAGGCCTATGGCTACACCTTC. Translation: CASSVRGQAYGYTF.

To note about this clonotype: The conserved phenylalanine or tryptophan is not found at the CDR3 terminus, so this likely reflects a read error. The DNA is omitted, as the CDR3 cannot be located on it reliably, and the CDR3 follows TCRdb's listing. The chain joins TRBV29-1 to TRBJ2-7. In germline, CDR1 is SQVTM, CDR2 ANQGSEA. The CDR3 spans 9 amino acids, including both terminal residues. CDR3 sequence: CSVEGIYDS.

This chain uses TRBV5-6 with TRBJ1-5; D perhaps matches TRBD1 (5 bases). The germline V gene encodes CDR1 SGHDT and CDR2 YYEEEE. The CDR3 runs to 18 residues. V was shortened by 0 bases and J by 1 base, with 17 bases between the two germline ends. The CDR3 region is CASSLGVDRSSSNQPQHF. As DNA, the CDR3 is TGTGCCAGCAGCTTGGGAGTCGACAGATCTTCCAGCAATCAGCCCCAGCATTTT.

This clonotype occurred a few times. A much larger clone differs from this one at a single base, so this may be a read error. V usage is TRBV7-9 and J usage is TRBJ2-7; 9 bases fit TRBD1. The CDR3 has 14 amino acids. The V and J ends lost 5 bases and 6 bases, in that order; junction bases with no gene match: 8. Germline V gene sequence: CDR1 SEHNR, CDR2 FQNEAQ (reference sequence). In nucleotides, the CDR3 is TGTGCCAGCAGCGCAGGGGGACAGGGCCGCGAGCAGTACTTC. Its translation: CASSAGGQGREQYF.

This clonotype was detected only a few times. The genes are TRBV10-3 and TRBJ1-6, with 8 bases identical to TRBD1. The CDR3 totals 14 residues. The V and J ends lost 4 bases and 10 bases, in that order; junction bases with no gene match: 6. The germline V gene has CDR1 ENHRY and CDR2 SYGVKD. The CDR3 is CAISGTGQRSPLHF. CDR3 DNA sequence: TGTGCCATCAGTGGGACAGGGCAGAGATCACCCCTCCACTTT.

V gene TRBV20-1 combines with J gene TRBJ1-1, with no clear D. The CDR3 runs to 12 residues. CDR1 and CDR2 from the germline V gene are DFQATT and SNEGSKA (reference sequence). Trimming pared 1 base from V and 9 bases from J, leaving 12 bases between. This CDR3 reads CSARVMSVKAFF. CDR3 DNA sequence: TGCAGTGCTAGAGTTATGTCTGTAAAAGCTTTCTTT.

In its sample, this clonotype was seen many times. V is TRBV19 and J is TRBJ2-1; tentatively, D is TRBD1 (5 bases). The germline V gene has CDR1 LNHDA and CDR2 SQIVND (reference sequence). This CDR3 is 16 amino acids long. The V and J ends lost 5 bases and 4 bases respectively, with 18 bases between them. For the CDR3, the DNA is TGTGCCAGTAGTGCTTGGCAGGGTATTTTTTACAATGAGCAGTTCTTC. It codes for CASSAWQGIFYNEQFF.

This chain joins TRBV9 and TRBJ1-2; D possibly corresponds to TRBD1 (6 bases). Germline CDR1 SGDLS, CDR2 YYNGEE. V was cut by 0 bases and J by 3 bases, with 18 bases left in between. The CDR3 length is 17 residues. CDR3 nucleotides: TGTGCCAGCAGCGTAGGAGAAGGTGGGGGCCTCGACTATGGCTACACCTTC. Its translation: CASSVGEGGGLDYGYTF.

This chain links TRBV12-3 or TRBV12-4 with TRBJ1-6; the match to TRBD1 covers 7 bases. This CDR3 is built from 15 residues. V dropped 1 base and J dropped 7; count of bases not matched to a gene: 4. The CDR3 DNA sequence: TGTGCCAGCAGTTTAGGAGGGGGCAAAAATTCACCCCTCCACTTT. Its translation is CASSLGGGKNSPLHF.

This sequence joins TRBV6-5 and TRBJ2-2; 7 nucleotides line up with TRBD2. Unmatched junction bases numbered 10, after V lost 7 bases and J lost 5 bases. Germline-derived CDR1 and CDR2 are MNHEY and SVGAGI. The CDR3 is 15 residues long. The DNA for the CDR3 is TGTGCCAGCAACCTAGGGAGGGGTGGGACCGGGGAGCTGTTTTTT. This gives the protein CASNLGRGGTGELFF.

This clonotype has ten or more counts. This chain joins TRBV20-1 and TRBJ2-7, with TRBD2 matching 11 bases. The germline V gene has CDR1 DFQATT and CDR2 SNEGSKA (reference sequence). The J segment lost 5 bases and the V segment lost 0 bases, leaving 6 bases of the junction unmatched. The CDR3 loop spans 15 amino acids. In nucleotides, the CDR3 is TGCAGTGCTAGAGATCGGGGACTAGCGGCTAACGAGCAGTACTTC. This codes for CSARDRGLAANEQYF.

The gene calls are TRBV29-1 and TRBJ2-1, with a tentative D call TRBD2 (5 bases). The germline V gene encodes CDR1 SQVTM and CDR2 ANQGSEA. The CDR3 extends over 13 amino acids. The V end lost 6 bases, the J end lost 0 bases, and 9 bases lay between the germline ends. The CDR3 nucleotides read TGCAGCGTGGACTCGAGCTCCTACAATGAGCAGTTCTTC. Translated: CSVDSSSYNEQFF.

The chain is built from TRBV20-1 and TRBJ2-7; 8 nucleotides align to TRBD2. After removal of 6 bases from V and 0 bases from J, the junction contained 4 bases not matched to a gene. This CDR3 region has 13 residues. CDR1 and CDR2 from the germline V gene are DFQATT and SNEGSKA (reference sequence). CDR3 loop: CSAGGGSSYEQYF. CDR3 coding DNA: TGCAGTGCCGGGGGGGGCAGCTCCTACGAGCAGTACTTC.

This clonotype was seen repeatedly, ten times or more. This chain links TRBV7-3 with TRBJ2-1, with 15 bases fitting TRBD2. The CDR3 has 16 amino acids. Germline CDR1 SGHTA, CDR2 FQGTGA. V trimming: 5 bases; J trimming: 7 bases; junction bases outside the gene matches: 6. CDR3 DNA sequence: TGTGCCAGCAGCGGACTAGCGGGGGGGGCGGGGAATGAGCAGTTCTTC. It specifies CASSGLAGGAGNEQFF.

This clonotype was seen at least ten times. This chain uses TRBV7-6 with TRBJ2-7; the D gene is possibly TRBD2 (5 bases). Germline loops: CDR1 SGHVS, CDR2 FNYEAQ. CDR3 length equals 15 residues. Trimming shortened V by 5 bases and J by 3 bases, and 17 bases separated the two germline ends. CDR3 region: CASSGMGRGVYEQYF. In DNA, the CDR3 is TGTGCCAGCAGCGGGATGGGGAGAGGAGTCTACGAGCAGTACTTC.

This clonotype was detected many times. The chain carries TRBV6-5 and TRBJ2-7; D is ambiguous. The V gene's germline CDR1 is MNHEY and CDR2 SVGAGI. The CDR3 is 12 amino acids. With 6 bases removed from V and 6 bases from J, the gap between germline ends came to 12 bases. CDR3 DNA: TGTGCCAGCAGCTGGGGTGATGGCGAGCAGTACTTC. Translated, it gives CASSWGDGEQYF.

This clonotype was observed at least ten times. This chain joins TRBV24-1 and TRBJ2-1, with 10 bases aligning to TRBD1. The trim removed 4 bases at V and 4 bases at J, leaving 6 bases unmatched. This CDR3 has 16 residues. Germline assignment: CDR1 KGHDR and CDR2 SFDVKD. CDR3 nucleotide sequence: TGTGCCACCAGTGACCCCGGGACAGGGGCATACAATGAGCAGTTCTTC. Translated: CATSDPGTGAYNEQFF.

This clonotype was observed at least ten times. The chain uses TRBV6-6 and TRBJ1-1; D is uncertain. Trimming left V 6 bases short and J 1 base short, with 12 bases between. From germline, CDR1 is MNHNY and CDR2 SVGAGI (reference sequence). This CDR3 is 14 amino acids long. The CDR3 DNA reads as TGTGCCAGCAGCCAAGAGCTGGGGAACACTGAAGCTTTCTTT. Its protein product is CASSQELGNTEAFF.

The chain uses TRBV27 and TRBJ2-7, with TRBD1 matching over 7 bases. The CDR3 is made up of 14 amino acids. V shed 2 bases and J 7 bases; nucleotides not matched to a gene: 8. Germline V gene data show CDR1 as MNHEY and CDR2 as SMNVEV (reference sequence). DNA for the CDR3: TGTGCCAGCAGTTTACGGAGACAGGGTCGGGAGCAGTACTTC. Its translation: CASSLRRQGREQYF.

A word on this clonotype: The DNA is omitted, as the CDR3 cannot be located on it reliably, and the CDR3 follows TCRdb's listing. CDR3 sequence: CASSDGGPSYEQYFGIEAFF. This chain connects TRBV10-1 to TRBJ1-1. The CDR3 length is 20 residues, termini included. Germline V CDR1 and CDR2: WNHNN, SYGVQD (reference sequence).

This chain links TRBV29-1 with TRBJ2-7; D possibly matches TRBD1 or TRBD2 (5 bases each). This CDR3 spans 15 amino acids. Per the germline V gene, CDR1 is SQVTM and CDR2 is ANQGSEA. V was clipped by 4 bases and J by 2 bases, with 18 bases between them. The CDR3 sequence is CSVVGTAYTPYEQYF. The DNA for the CDR3 is TGCAGCGTTGTGGGGACGGCGTATACACCCTACGAGCAGTACTTC.

This chain connects TRBV30 to TRBJ1-1, with 8 bases matching TRBD1. The germline CDR1 and CDR2 sequences are GTSNPN and SVGIG (reference sequence). The CDR3 sequence is 15 residues long. V shed 5 bases and J 0 bases; nucleotides not matched to a gene: 8. CDR3 residues: CAWAQGVGVNTEAFF. DNA for the CDR3: TGTGCCTGGGCACAGGGGGTAGGAGTGAACACTGAAGCTTTCTTT. The full variable domain, in which reference TRBV30 and TRBJ1-1 provide the parts outside the CDR3, is SQTIHQWPATLVQPVGSPLSLECTVEGTSNPNLYWYRQAAGRGLQLLFYSVGIGQISSEVPQNLSASRPQDRQFILSSKKLLLSDSGFYLCAWAQGVGVNTEAFFGQGTRLTVV.